The 32 T cell receptor beta chains listed next were all sequenced from one sample in a study of shared clonotypes between healthy human individuals. Sequenced by immunoSEQ multiplex PCR; TCRdb stores in-frame clones only, minus some. This table holds approximately 810,000 clones, about 91% found once. As defined, naive CD8 cells were CD45RO-negative and positively selected for CCR7, with terminally differentiated effector memory CD45RA+ cells excluded. Sequenced: naive CD8+ T cells sorted from blood. These TCRs come from a young man in good health.

This chain uses TRBV10-1 with TRBJ2-1; no reliable D call. Germline V gene lookup returns CDR1 WNHNN and CDR2 SYGVQD (reference sequence). The CDR3 extends over 13 amino acids. V was shortened by 3 bases and J by 10 bases, with 13 bases between the two germline ends. As DNA, the CDR3 is TGCGCCAGCAGTGACAGCCTTACCTCGGAGCAGTTCTTC. The encoded protein is CASSDSLTSEQFF.

The rearrangement joins TRBV28 to TRBJ2-1; maybe TRBD1 (5 bases). V shed 7 bases and J shed 6 bases, with 16 bases lying between them. The CDR3 has 14 amino acids. Germline V gene sequence: CDR1 MDHEN, CDR2 SYDVKM. In nucleotides, the CDR3 is TGTGCCAGCATAGAGAAGGGGCCCTCCAATGAGCAGTTCTTC. Protein: CASIEKGPSNEQFF.

Ten or more counts support this clone. The rearrangement joins TRBV9 to TRBJ2-7; 8 bases match TRBD2. The trim removed 0 bases at V and 4 bases at J, leaving 9 bases unmatched. The CDR3 length is 16 residues. From germline, CDR1 is SGDLS and CDR2 YYNGEE. CDR3: CASSVERVSGMYEQYF. The CDR3 bases are TGTGCCAGCAGCGTAGAGAGGGTTAGCGGGATGTACGAGCAGTACTTC.

This clone showed up just once. This chain connects TRBV13 to TRBJ2-2; a possible D gene is TRBD2 (6 bases). V was cut by 5 bases and J by 3 bases, with 13 bases left in between. CDR1 and CDR2 from the germline V gene are PRHDT and FYEKMQ (reference sequence). The CDR3 is 15 residues long. This chain's CDR3 is CASSAGLPHTGELFF. CDR3 coding DNA: TGTGCCAGCAGCGCGGGACTCCCTCACACCGGGGAGCTGTTTTTT. Filled out from reference TRBV13 and TRBJ2-2, the complete variable domain reads AAGVIQSPRHLIKEKRETATLKCYPIPRHDTVYWYQQGPGQDPQFLISFYEKMQSDKGSIPDRFSAQQFSDYHSELNMSSLELGDSALYFCASSAGLPHTGELFFGEGSRLTVL.

The chain employs TRBV10-1 and TRBJ1-1; 7 nucleotides match TRBD1. The CDR3 runs 13 residues. Per the germline V gene, CDR1 is WNHNN and CDR2 is SYGVQD (reference sequence). Trimming cost V 8 bases and J 4 bases; bases outside gene matches: 7. The CDR3 nucleotides are TGCGCCAGCGGGAAAACAGGGGCCACTGAAGCTTTCTTT. Translating gives CASGKTGATEAFF.

The chain has TRBV19 and TRBJ2-7; 7 bases fit TRBD1. Germline CDR1 and CDR2: LNHDA and SQIVND (reference sequence). V shed 5 bases, J shed 4 bases, and the junction held 5 bases outside the gene matches. This CDR3 contains 13 residues. CDR3 DNA sequence: TGTGCCAGTAGTCCGGACAGGTCGTACGAGCAGTACTTC. Its translation is CASSPDRSYEQYF.

The chain has TRBV6-6 and TRBJ2-5, with 7 bases identical to TRBD2. The CDR3 totals 16 residues. The germline V gene has CDR1 MNHNY and CDR2 SVGAGI (reference sequence). V gave up 7 bases and J gave up 5 bases; unmatched junction bases: 16. CDR3 residues: CASTVPGLPDIETQYF. The CDR3 coding sequence is TGTGCCAGCACCGTACCGGGACTACCCGATATTGAGACCCAGTACTTC.

The chain combines TRBV5-1 with TRBJ1-2; no reliable D call. The CDR3 sequence is 13 residues long. The germline CDR1 and CDR2 sequences are SGHRS and YFSETQ. Deletions cut 4 bases from V and 3 bases from J, with 10 bases between. The CDR3 nucleotides are TGCGCCAGCAGCCTGGTTGAAGACTATGGCTACACCTTC. Protein product: CASSLVEDYGYTF. The entire variable domain, with the rest obtained from reference TRBV5-1 and TRBJ1-2, is as follows: KAGVTQTPRYLIKTRGQQVTLSCSPISGHRSVSWYQQTPGQGLQFLFEYFSETQRNKGNFPGRFSGRQFSNSRSEMNVSTLELGDSALYLCASSLVEDYGYTFGSGTRLTVV.

The genes are TRBV28 and TRBJ2-7; weak D call: TRBD2 (5 bases). Germline loops: CDR1 MDHEN, CDR2 SYDVKM. V lost 5 bases to trimming and J lost 1 base, with 9 bases between them. The CDR3 is 13 amino acids. The CDR3 spells CASSPRGSYEQYF. In DNA, the CDR3 is TGTGCCAGCAGTCCACGCGGGTCCTACGAGCAGTACTTC.

As DNA, the CDR3 is TGCAGCGTTGAAGATCCCTGGACAGGGAACACCGGGGAGCTGTTTTTT. Translating gives CSVEDPWTGNTGELFF. The V gene is TRBV29-1, the J gene TRBJ2-2; 7 bases are a match to TRBD1. V lost 0 bases, J lost 1 base, and 5 bases stayed unmatched. Germline V gene sequence: CDR1 SQVTM, CDR2 ANQGSEA. The CDR3 contains 16 residues.

This chain links TRBV19 with TRBJ1-1; TRBD1 agrees at 11 bases. Germline loops: CDR1 LNHDA, CDR2 SQIVND (reference sequence). V shed 5 bases, J shed 5 bases, and the junction held 7 bases outside the gene matches. This CDR3 spans 15 amino acids. The CDR3 protein is CASSLDRGLRTEAFF. The CDR3 DNA reads TGTGCCAGTAGTTTGGACAGGGGGCTTCGGACTGAAGCTTTCTTT.

J is TRBJ1-1 and V is TRBV25-1; maybe TRBD1 (5 bases). This CDR3 region has 16 residues. The germline CDR1 and CDR2 sequences are MGHDK and SYGVNS. V was shortened by 1 base and J by 2 bases, with 14 bases between the two germline ends. The CDR3 loop reads CASSESVREGNTEAFF. CDR3 nucleotide sequence: TGTGCCAGCAGTGAATCGGTCAGGGAGGGAAACACTGAAGCTTTCTTT.

This clone was counted a few times. The chain uses TRBV7-9 and TRBJ2-1, with D unclear. CDR1 is SEHNR, CDR2 FQNEAQ, per germline (reference sequence). There are 16 residues in the CDR3. Trimming removed 5 bases from V and 0 bases from J, with 14 bases in between. The CDR3 spells CASSGVRGSSYNEQFF. The DNA of the CDR3 is TGTGCCAGCAGCGGAGTCCGAGGAAGCTCCTACAATGAGCAGTTCTTC.

The chain has TRBV7-9 and TRBJ1-1; the match to TRBD1 covers 7 bases. V shed 0 bases and J 12 bases; nucleotides not matched to a gene: 4. This CDR3 has 12 residues. Germline CDR1 reads SEHNR; CDR2 reads FQNEAQ (reference sequence). The CDR3 is CASSLAAGGTFF. CDR3 DNA sequence: TGTGCCAGCAGCTTAGCGGCAGGGGGAACTTTCTTT.

The J gene is TRBJ1-2, the V gene TRBV6-1, with a possible D match to TRBD1 (6 bases). V was shortened by 3 bases and J by 4 bases, with 15 bases between the two germline ends. Looked up from germline, CDR1 is MNHNS and CDR2 is SASEGT. The CDR3 spans 15 residues. The CDR3 DNA reads as TGTGCCAGCAGTGACGAAAGCAGGGGAAGCTATGGCTACACCTTC. Encoded protein: CASSDESRGSYGYTF.

The rearrangement joins TRBV6-5 to TRBJ2-1, with 13 bases aligning to TRBD2. There are 15 residues in the CDR3. Trimming took 6 bases from V and 7 from J; bases not matched to a gene: 6. The germline gives CDR1 MNHEY, CDR2 SVGAGI. CDR3 sequence reads: CASRPGLAGVNEQFF. In nucleotides, the CDR3 is TGTGCCAGCAGACCCGGACTAGCGGGAGTTAATGAGCAGTTCTTC.

With respect to this clone: Other nucleotide sequences from this sample produce the same CDR3. CDR3 DNA sequence: TGTGCCAGCAGCTTAGCCCCCTCCTACGAGCAGTACTTC. This translates into CASSLAPSYEQYF. The rearrangement joins TRBV11-3 to TRBJ2-7; unclear D gene. The CDR3 runs to 13 residues. Trimming removed 1 base from V and 0 bases from J, with 4 bases in between. From germline, CDR1 is SGHNT and CDR2 YENEEA.

V gene TRBV19 combines with J gene TRBJ1-5, with 7 bases lining up with TRBD1. J lost 3 bases, V lost 0 bases, and 17 bases had no gene match. The CDR3 extends over 20 amino acids. CDR1 and CDR2 (germline): LNHDA, SQIVND (reference sequence). As DNA, the CDR3 is TGTGCCAGTAGTATAGATCGAAGGAGCCCTGGGACAGTGATCAATCAGCCCCAGCATTTT. Translated: CASSIDRRSPGTVINQPQHF. Together with reference TRBV19 and TRBJ1-5, the CDR3 gives the full variable domain: DGGITQSPKYLFRKEGQNVTLSCEQNLNHDAMYWYRQDPGQGLRLIYYSQIVNDFQKGDIAEGYSVSREKKESFPLTVTSAQKNPTAFYLCASSIDRRSPGTVINQPQHFGDGTRLSIL.

V is TRBV9 and J is TRBJ2-1, with D possibly being TRBD1 (6 bases). The V and J ends lost 0 bases and 4 bases respectively, with 8 bases between them. The V gene's germline CDR1 is SGDLS and CDR2 YYNGEE. The CDR3 contains 14 residues. The CDR3 sequence: CASSVEGEYNEQFF. CDR3 coding DNA: TGTGCCAGCAGCGTAGAGGGGGAATACAATGAGCAGTTCTTC. The full variable domain, completed using reference TRBV9 and TRBJ2-1, is DSGVTQTPKHLITATGQRVTLRCSPRSGDLSVYWYQQSLDQGLQFLIQYYNGEERAKGNILERFSAQQFPDLHSELNLSSLELGDSALYFCASSVEGEYNEQFFGPGTRLTVL.

The chain carries TRBV14 and TRBJ2-6; 13 bases are shared with TRBD2. J gave up 3 bases and V 5 bases, and 7 bases lay outside the gene matches. Germline assignment: CDR1 SGHDN and CDR2 FVKESK. The CDR3 runs to 18 residues. The CDR3: CASSSLAGGPYGANVLTF. The DNA for the CDR3 is TGTGCCAGCAGCTCACTAGCGGGAGGGCCATATGGGGCCAACGTCCTGACTTTC.

As to this clone: Germline is not matched at one junction end, which may reflect a read error. This CDR3 is also generated by other DNA sequences in the sample. This chain joins TRBV9 and TRBJ1-2; 7 bases align to TRBD1. The CDR3 runs 14 residues. Germline loops: CDR1 SGDLS, CDR2 YYNGEE. The CDR3 DNA reads TGTGCCAGCAGCGGGGCCCAGGGGGGCTATGGTTACACCTTC. Encoded protein: CASSGAQGGYGYTF.

The gene calls are TRBV6-5 and TRBJ1-2, with D perhaps matching TRBD1 (6 bases). The CDR3 is 15 amino acids. Germline V lookup: CDR1 MNHEY, CDR2 SVGAGI. The V end lost 5 bases, the J end lost 0 bases, and 13 bases lay between the germline ends. The CDR3 sequence is CASSTGFLANYGYTF. The CDR3 DNA reads as TGTGCCAGCAGTACAGGGTTTCTTGCTAACTATGGCTACACCTTC.

This sequence joins TRBV28 and TRBJ2-7, with a tentative D call TRBD2 (6 bases). Germline-derived CDR1 and CDR2 are MDHEN and SYDVKM. V lost 3 bases and J lost 3, with 18 bases in between. This CDR3 is built from 16 residues. The CDR3 DNA is TGTGCCAGCAGTTTGATTGGCCTCGTGGGAGGCTACGAGCAGTACTTC. Translation gives CASSLIGLVGGYEQYF.

V is TRBV4-1 and J is TRBJ2-3; 11 bases align to TRBD2. Losses at the gene ends were 5 bases for V and 6 bases for J; bases not matched to a gene: 16. The length of the CDR3 is 18 residues. The germline CDR1 and CDR2 sequences are MGHRA and YSYEKL. As DNA, the CDR3 is TGCGCCAGCAGCAACTACGAGGGACTAGCGGTGTGGGCGGATACGCAGTATTTT. This encodes CASSNYEGLAVWADTQYF.

The V call is TRBV28, the J call TRBJ2-4; 9 bases line up with TRBD1. Germline CDR1 and CDR2: MDHEN and SYDVKM. The CDR3 runs 14 residues. Unmatched junction bases numbered 16, after V lost 6 bases and J lost 16 bases. CDR3 in amino acids: CASSSLRDRALVYF. The CDR3 DNA reads TGTGCCAGCAGCTCCCTCCGGGACAGGGCTCTGGTTTACTTC.

The DNA for the CDR3 is TGTGCCAGCAGTTTACGGGGGATTTCCTACGAGCAGTACTTC. Amino acid sequence: CASSLRGISYEQYF. This chain uses TRBV27 with TRBJ2-7, with a tentative D call TRBD2 (6 bases). Trimming left V 2 bases short and J 1 base short, with 9 bases between. Germline assignment: CDR1 MNHEY and CDR2 SMNVEV (reference sequence). CDR3 size: 14 residues.

The V and J genes are TRBV2 and TRBJ1-2; no reliable D call. Between the trimmed V and J ends, which lost 4 bases and 6 bases, there was a span of 9 bases. The germline V gene encodes CDR1 SNHLY and CDR2 FYNNEI. The CDR3 is made up of 12 amino acids. The DNA of the CDR3 is TGTGCCAGCAGTGGAAGGAGGGATGGCTACACCTTC. Protein product: CASSGRRDGYTF.

The chain is built from TRBV29-1 and TRBJ2-2; no reliable D call. CDR1 and CDR2 from the germline V gene are SQVTM and ANQGSEA. CDR3 length equals 14 residues. Trimming cost V 7 bases and J 4 bases, with 16 bases left between them. The CDR3 protein is CSAEPTLGTGELFF. CDR3 nucleotide sequence: TGCAGCGCCGAACCCACCCTGGGCACCGGGGAGCTGTTTTTT.

V and J are TRBV5-5 and TRBJ1-5, with 11 bases matching TRBD1. CDR1 and CDR2 (germline): SGHKS, YYEKEE (reference sequence). V shed 4 bases, J shed 1 base, and the junction held 13 bases outside the gene matches. This CDR3 has 19 residues. CDR3: CASSPEDRGPFTSNQPQHF. Here the CDR3 DNA reads TGTGCCAGCAGCCCAGAGGACAGGGGGCCTTTTACAAGCAATCAGCCCCAGCATTTT.

The chain joins TRBV29-1 to TRBJ2-2; D is possibly TRBD1 or TRBD2 (5 bases each). The CDR3 has 16 amino acids. V was cut by 0 bases and J by 0 bases, with 11 bases left in between. Germline loops: CDR1 SQVTM, CDR2 ANQGSEA. CDR3 nucleotide sequence: TGCAGCGTTGAAGAAGACGGGACGGCGAACACCGGGGAGCTGTTTTTT. This sequence encodes CSVEEDGTANTGELFF.

This clone was observed many times. This rearrangement joins TRBV10-1 to TRBJ2-2; 12 bases align to TRBD2. The junction had 8 bases not matched to a gene; V was cut back by 3 bases and J by 3 bases. The germline CDR1 and CDR2 sequences are WNHNN and SYGVQD (reference sequence). This CDR3 comprises 18 residues. The CDR3 reads CASSELTSGRGDTGELFF. The CDR3 DNA reads as TGCGCCAGCAGTGAATTGACTAGCGGGAGAGGGGACACCGGGGAGCTGTTTTTT.

To note about this clone: The sample has other DNA sequences that encode this CDR3 too. V usage is TRBV27 and J usage is TRBJ2-3; D unclear. The V gene lost 5 bases and the J gene lost 0 bases, with 3 bases spanning the gap. The CDR3 covers 12 residues. Germline lookup yields CDR1 MNHEY and CDR2 SMNVEV (reference sequence). The CDR3 region has the DNA TGTGCCAGCAGTGCTAGCACAGATACGCAGTATTTT. It encodes CASSASTDTQYF.